This T cell receptor beta chain was profiled in a study of blood T cell repertoires in COVID-19. Some clones are missing from TCRdb's copy, which holds only in-frame ones; the method was immunoSEQ multiplex PCR. In the table there are approximately 160,000 clones, over 80% of which are singletons. This clone was counted between two and nine times. Germline CDR1 and CDR2: SGHKS and YYEKEE (reference sequence). CDR3 length equals 16 residues. The V end lost 1 base, the J end lost 0 bases, and 10 bases lay between the germline ends. The chain links TRBV5-5 to TRBJ2-2, with D maybe TRBD2 (5 bases). Sample: peripheral blood. This clonotype was sampled from a man between 65 and 79 years old who had recovered from COVID-19. The CDR3 loop is CASSLREDTNTGELFF. CDR3 bases: TGTGCCAGCAGCTTGCGGGAAGACACGAACACCGGGGAGCTGTTTTTT.